The clone carrying this T cell receptor (beta chain) has only one observation. The table came from immunoSEQ multiplex PCR; TCRdb's copy has only in-frame clones and leaves some out. The sample carries 550,000 to 750,000 clones, about 95% recorded once. The V gene lost 5 bases and the J gene lost 5 bases, with 19 bases spanning the gap. CDR3 size: 16 residues. CDR1 and CDR2 from the germline V gene are MNHEY and SMNVEV (reference sequence). These data come from a study of shared clonotypes between healthy human individuals. The naive CD8 subset, CD45RO-negative cells positively selected for CCR7, excluded terminally differentiated effector memory CD45RA+ cells.

Sequencing used naive CD8+ T cells sorted from blood. The chain combines TRBV27 with TRBJ1-5; a possible D gene is TRBD1 (5 bases). This clonotype was obtained from a woman under 40 in good health. Here the CDR3 reads CASSPLGKGSDQPQHF. In nucleotides, the CDR3 is TGTGCCAGCAGTCCACTAGGGAAGGGGTCGGATCAGCCCCAGCATTTT.